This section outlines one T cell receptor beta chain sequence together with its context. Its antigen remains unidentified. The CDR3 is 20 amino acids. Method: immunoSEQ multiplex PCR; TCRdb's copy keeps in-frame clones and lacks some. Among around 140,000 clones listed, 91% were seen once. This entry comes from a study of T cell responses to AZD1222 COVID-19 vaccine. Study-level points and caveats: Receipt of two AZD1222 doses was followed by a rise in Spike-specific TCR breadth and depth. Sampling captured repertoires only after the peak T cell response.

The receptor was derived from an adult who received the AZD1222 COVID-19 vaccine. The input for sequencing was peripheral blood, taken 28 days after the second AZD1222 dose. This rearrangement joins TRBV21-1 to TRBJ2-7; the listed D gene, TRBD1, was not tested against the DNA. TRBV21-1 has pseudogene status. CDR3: CASSKLPHPTGEKVSYEQYF. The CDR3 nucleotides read TGTGCCAGCAGCAAATTACCCCACCCAACAGGGGAAAAGGTCTCCTACGAGCAGTACTTC.